This TCR beta chain was observed in a study of shared clonotypes between healthy human individuals. Study details: Samples came from a couple of female and a few male donors aged 18 to 49. Each donor's CD8 memory used one plate, CD8 naive two, each CD4 subset three.

The sample holds one count of this clone. The target antigen is unknown. The CDR3 extends over 15 amino acids. V was clipped by 0 bases and J by 4 bases, with 14 bases between them. Libraries were prepared by immunoSEQ multiplex PCR; TCRdb keeps only in-frame clonotypes and omits some of them. The sample has some 1 million clones; around 76% are singletons. Regarding the study as a whole: Naive subsets tended to show greater estimated richness than memory subsets. In several donors, around 5.5% of naive CD4 clonotypes appeared in common.

The sample taken for sequencing was memory CD4+ T cells sorted from blood. Indicated subset: CD45RA-negative fraction. V gene TRBV5-3 combines with J gene TRBJ2-7; D gene uncertain. TRBV5-3 is known as an ORF, though its function is uncertain. This TCR came from a man between 18 and 35 years old in good health. CDR3 sequence (DNA): TGTGCCAGAAGCTTGGCCGTTGTGGCTAAGTACGAGCAGTACTTC. This encodes CARSLAVVAKYEQYF.